This T cell receptor (beta chain) appears in the sequencing data of a study of T cell changes during pregnancy in multiple sclerosis. The method was immunoSEQ multiplex PCR; TCRdb's version includes in-frame clones alone and lacks a portion of them. The table shows about 87,000 clones, with 93% occurring only once. Losses at the gene ends were 1 base for V and 4 bases for J; bases not matched to a gene: 9. The length of the CDR3 is 16 residues. Per the germline V gene, CDR1 is LGHNA and CDR2 is YNFKEQ. V is TRBV4-2 and J is TRBJ2-5; TRBD2 matches at 7 bases. The sequencing used peripheral blood, collected in the third trimester of pregnancy. The clonotype comes from a female donor in good health, enrolled as a control in a pregnancy study. CDR3 nucleotide sequence: TGTGCCAGCAGCCAAGCCGACCGGGCGGGAGCAGAGACCCAGTACTTC. Protein sequence: CASSQADRAGAETQYF.